This T cell receptor (beta chain) is drawn from a study of T cells expressing NK-cell markers. About the research overall: Investigators obtained TCR beta repertoires from sorted CD3+CD56+NKG2C+, CD3+CD56+NKG2C- and CD3+CD56-NKG2C+ T cells. Seven of the eight sequenced donors were classified as HCMV-seropositive, and one was classified as seronegative.

Remarks on this clonotype: Its antigen is as yet unknown.

CDR1 is SGHRS and CDR2 is YFSETQ in the germline V gene. CDR3 length: 14 amino acids. Study-wide results and caveats: Researchers report these clonotypes also headed the CD3+CD56-NKG2C+ fraction in several donors. Of the CD8+ T cell pool in about 6 donors, roughly 1.0-7.5% was accounted for by dominant NKG2C+ clonotypes.

TCRdb re-called the 5' RACE reads and catalogs CDR3 proteins one per entry, DNA excluded. The specimen's table records about 460,000 distinct CDR3 sequences. Input material: blood T cells: a sorted CD56 or NKG2C T cell subset, CD4+ or CD8+ T cells, or bulk PBMC T cells (not recorded which). J is TRBJ2-7 and V is TRBV5-1; the D gene TCRdb calls, TRBD2, cannot be checked with no DNA. The receptor was isolated from a woman in her forties or fifties in good health. The CDR3 here is CASSQTSGAHEQYF. The full variable domain, in which reference TRBV5-1 and TRBJ2-7 provide the parts outside the CDR3, is KAGVTQTPRYLIKTRGQQVTLSCSPISGHRSVSWYQQTPGQGLQFLFEYFSETQRNKGNFPGRFSGRQFSNSRSEMNVSTLELGDSALYLCASSQTSGAHEQYFGPGTRLTVT.